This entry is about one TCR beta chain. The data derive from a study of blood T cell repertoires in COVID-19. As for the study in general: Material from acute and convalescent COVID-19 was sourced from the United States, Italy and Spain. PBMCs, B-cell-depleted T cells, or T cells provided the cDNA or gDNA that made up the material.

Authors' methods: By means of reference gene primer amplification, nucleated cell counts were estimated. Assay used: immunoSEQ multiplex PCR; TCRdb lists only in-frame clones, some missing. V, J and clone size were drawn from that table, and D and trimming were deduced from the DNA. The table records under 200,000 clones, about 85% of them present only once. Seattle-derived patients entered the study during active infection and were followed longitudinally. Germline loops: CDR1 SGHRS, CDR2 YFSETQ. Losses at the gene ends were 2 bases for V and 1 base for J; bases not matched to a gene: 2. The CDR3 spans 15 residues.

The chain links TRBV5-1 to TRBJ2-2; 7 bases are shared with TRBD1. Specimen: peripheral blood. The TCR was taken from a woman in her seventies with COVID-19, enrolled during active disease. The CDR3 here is CASSLGQVNTGELFF. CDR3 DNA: TGCGCCAGCAGCTTAGGACAGGTGAACACCGGGGAGCTGTTTTTT.